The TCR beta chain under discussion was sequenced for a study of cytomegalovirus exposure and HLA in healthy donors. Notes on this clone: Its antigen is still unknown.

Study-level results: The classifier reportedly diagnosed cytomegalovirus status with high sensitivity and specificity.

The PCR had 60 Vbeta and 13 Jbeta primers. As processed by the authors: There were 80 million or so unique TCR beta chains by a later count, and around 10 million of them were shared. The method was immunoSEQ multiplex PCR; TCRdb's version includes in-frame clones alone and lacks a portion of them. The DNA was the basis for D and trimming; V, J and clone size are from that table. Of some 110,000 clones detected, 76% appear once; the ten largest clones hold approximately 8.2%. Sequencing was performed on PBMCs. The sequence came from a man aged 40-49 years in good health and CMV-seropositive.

CDR3 sequence: CASRTVRAKNIQYF. In DNA form, the CDR3 reads TGTGCCAGCAGAACAGTTAGAGCCAAAAACATTCAGTACTTC. V is TRBV6-5 and J is TRBJ2-4; D not resolved. The germline CDR1 and CDR2 sequences are MNHEY and SVGAGI. V dropped 6 bases and J dropped 0 bases, with 9 bases sitting between them. The CDR3 contains 14 residues.